Described below is a single TCR beta chain sequence and its context. Clones were read by immunoSEQ multiplex PCR, and TCRdb kept only the in-frame ones, dropping some. The sample lists 110,000 to 150,000 clones, under 90% seen once, with 3.5% to 4% in the top ten. The data belong to a study of blood T cell repertoires in COVID-19. V lost 4 bases to trimming and J lost 9 bases; unmatched junction nucleotides: 7. The CDR3 length is 14 residues. The germline V gene encodes CDR1 LGHDT and CDR2 YNNKEL (reference sequence). Sample: peripheral blood. The receptor was derived from a man in his 70s who had recovered from COVID-19. This chain joins TRBV3-1 (or the pseudogene TRBV3-2) and TRBJ2-1; 9 nucleotides line up with TRBD2. DNA for the CDR3: TGTGCCAGCAGCCGACCGGGACTAGCCTCTGAGCAGTTCTTC. Translated: CASSRPGLASEQFF.